The 23 T cell receptor beta chains reported below all come from one sample, sequenced in a study of beta chain features in type 1 diabetes. Reverse transcription of all isolated RNA meant that expressed TCRB transcripts were sequenced. Here immunoSEQ multiplex PCR was the method, and the copy in TCRdb shows in-frame clones only, minus some. The sample lists approximately 470,000 clones; around 28% were seen once. What was sequenced was naive CD4+ T cells from blood. All receptors come from a man between 18 and 35 years old in good health.

The chain is built from TRBV6-6 and TRBJ2-7; D is perhaps TRBD2 (5 bases). Between the trimmed V and J ends, which lost 2 bases and 1 base, there was a span of 9 bases. This CDR3 is 14 amino acids long. Germline CDR1 is MNHNY and CDR2 is SVGAGI (reference sequence). In DNA form, the CDR3 reads TGTGCCAGCAGTTACACCAGCGGTTCCTACGAGCAGTACTTC. This gives the protein CASSYTSGSYEQYF.

The V call is TRBV28, the J call TRBJ2-5; possibly TRBD1 for D (6 bases). From germline, CDR1 is MDHEN and CDR2 SYDVKM. V lost 5 bases to trimming and J lost 6 bases, with 13 bases between them. The CDR3 covers 13 residues. CDR3 protein: CASSRWTVQTQYF. The CDR3 region has the DNA TGTGCCAGCAGTCGGTGGACAGTTCAGACCCAGTACTTC.

Points on this clone: This CDR3 is also generated by other DNA sequences in the sample. The chain recombines TRBV18 with TRBJ2-7, with 8 nucleotides matching TRBD2. CDR1 and CDR2 from the germline V gene are KGHSH and LQKENI. The CDR3 sequence is 15 residues long. V lost 4 bases to trimming and J lost 0 bases; unmatched junction nucleotides: 5. CDR3 residues: CASSRLAGSSYEQYF. The CDR3 coding sequence is TGTGCCAGCTCACGGCTAGCGGGTAGCTCCTACGAGCAGTACTTC.

This clone was observed a few times. The gene calls are TRBV30 and TRBJ2-5; no firm D call. The germline gives CDR1 GTSNPN, CDR2 SVGIG (reference sequence). The CDR3 sequence is 13 residues long. V was clipped by 2 bases and J by 5 bases, with 12 bases between them. In DNA, the CDR3 is TGTGCCTGGAGTAATGAGCAGTGGGAGACCCAGTACTTC. Its protein is CAWSNEQWETQYF. Full variable domain (missing parts from reference TRBV30 and TRBJ2-5): SQTIHQWPATLVQPVGSPLSLECTVEGTSNPNLYWYRQAAGRGLQLLFYSVGIGQISSEVPQNLSASRPQDRQFILSSKKLLLSDSGFYLCAWSNEQWETQYFGPGTRLLVL.

The J gene is TRBJ2-7, the V gene TRBV19; D may be TRBD1 (5 bases). Germline V CDR1 and CDR2: LNHDA, SQIVND (reference sequence). With 4 bases removed from V and 2 bases from J, the gap between germline ends came to 15 bases. The CDR3 totals 15 residues. CDR3 region: CASSRERTITYEQYF. The CDR3 DNA follows: TGTGCCAGTAGTAGGGAACGGACAATAACCTACGAGCAGTACTTC.

This clone appeared a few times. The chain joins TRBV29-1 to TRBJ2-3, with 16 bases fitting TRBD2. CDR3 length: 15 amino acids. The germline V gene has CDR1 SQVTM and CDR2 ANQGSEA. Trimming removed 7 bases from V and 5 bases from J; junction bases left unmatched: 6. The CDR3 protein is CSAGTSGRARDTQYF. The CDR3 coding sequence is TGCAGCGCTGGGACTAGCGGGAGGGCCAGAGATACGCAGTATTTT.

The table lists this clone with a count of one. This chain connects TRBV30 to TRBJ2-7; D not resolved. V lost 3 bases and J 6 bases, leaving 15 bases between the germline ends. Germline V lookup: CDR1 GTSNPN, CDR2 SVGIG (reference sequence). The CDR3 consists of 13 residues. The CDR3 reads CAWSRRIGLEQYF. Written as DNA, the CDR3 is TGTGCCTGGAGCCGTAGGATAGGGCTCGAGCAGTACTTC.

The V gene is TRBV23-1, the J gene TRBJ2-5, with no clear D. TRBV23-1 is marked as an open reading frame, function uncertain. This CDR3 has 16 residues. V lost 6 bases, J lost 0 bases, and 17 bases lay in between. CDR3 region: CASSSVESPYQETQYF. In DNA form, the CDR3 reads TGCGCCAGCAGCTCGGTGGAGTCCCCGTACCAAGAGACCCAGTACTTC.

This clone was counted only a few times. The V gene is TRBV25-1, the J gene TRBJ1-1, with TRBD1 identical over 8 bases. The CDR3 consists of 12 residues. Germline V lookup: CDR1 MGHDK, CDR2 SYGVNS. V lost 8 bases and J lost 7; bases outside the gene matches: 6. In nucleotides, the CDR3 is TGTGCCAGCTCCGGGACAGGCTATGAAGCTTTCTTT. This translates into CASSGTGYEAFF.

This clone has more than one count but fewer than ten. V gene TRBV30 combines with J gene TRBJ2-7, with no clear D. The CDR3 covers 10 residues. Trimming removed 3 bases from V and 7 bases from J, with 7 bases in between. CDR1 and CDR2 from the germline V gene are GTSNPN and SVGIG (reference sequence). The CDR3 reads CAWSREEQYF. The CDR3 coding sequence is TGTGCCTGGAGCCGAGAGGAGCAGTACTTC.

Turning to this clone: The same CDR3 arises from other DNA sequences in this sample as well. The rearrangement links TRBV10-3 to TRBJ2-3; no clear D. With 2 bases removed from V and 0 bases from J, the gap between germline ends came to 0 bases. Per the germline V gene, CDR1 is ENHRY and CDR2 is SYGVKD. This CDR3 is built from 12 residues. The CDR3 DNA reads TGTGCCATCAGTGAGAGCACAGATACGCAGTATTTT. Translated: CAISESTDTQYF.

The chain has TRBV4-1 and TRBJ1-2; no definite D call. V lost 0 bases to trimming and J lost 8 bases, with 13 bases between them. The CDR3 totals 14 residues. CDR1 MGHRA and CDR2 YSYEKL come from the germline V gene. The DNA of the CDR3 is TGCGCCAGCAGCCAAGACGCCGGAAGAGGAGGCTACACCTTC. Amino acids: CASSQDAGRGGYTF.

This chain joins TRBV2 and TRBJ2-5, with 7 bases that match TRBD2. V shed 5 bases, J shed 2 bases, and the junction held 2 bases outside the gene matches. The CDR3 length is 13 residues. CDR1 is SNHLY and CDR2 is FYNNEI in the germline V gene. The DNA of the CDR3 is TGTGCCAGCAGTAGGGAGGGTCAAGAGACCCAGTACTTC. It encodes CASSREGQETQYF. The full variable domain, its missing parts supplied by reference TRBV2 and TRBJ2-5, is EPEVTQTPSHQVTQMGQEVILRCVPISNHLYFYWYRQILGQKVEFLVSFYNNEISEKSEIFDDQFSVERPDGSNFTLKIRSTKLEDSAMYFCASSREGQETQYFGPGTRLLVL.

The rearrangement links TRBV7-3 to TRBJ2-6, with D uncertain. The CDR3 runs 15 residues. Germline CDR1 SGHTA, CDR2 FQGTGA. V was pared by 2 bases and J by 2 bases, with 7 bases between. The CDR3 sequence: CASSLSRAGANVLTF. The CDR3 region has the DNA TGTGCCAGCAGCTTATCCCGGGCTGGGGCCAACGTCCTGACTTTC. Variable domain in full (rest from reference TRBV7-3 and TRBJ2-6): GAGVSQTPSNKVTEKGKYVELRCDPISGHTALYWYRQSLGQGPEFLIYFQGTGAADDSGLPNDRFFAVRPEGSVSTLKIQRTERGDSAVYLCASSLSRAGANVLTFGAGSRLTVL.

This clone has only a few counts. The chain combines TRBV25-1 with TRBJ2-7; 10 bases are shared with TRBD2. V dropped 2 bases and J dropped 2; count of bases not matched to a gene: 3. Germline V gene lookup returns CDR1 MGHDK and CDR2 SYGVNS. The CDR3 extends over 15 amino acids. CDR3 region: CASSEPGTSAYEQYF. The CDR3 coding sequence is TGTGCCAGCAGTGAACCGGGGACTAGCGCCTACGAGCAGTACTTC.

This clone has just a few counts. This rearrangement joins TRBV30 to TRBJ2-3; D possibly matches TRBD1 or TRBD2 (7 bases each). The V end lost 3 bases, the J end lost 1 base, and 11 bases lay between the germline ends. The CDR3 is made up of 14 amino acids. The germline CDR1 and CDR2 sequences are GTSNPN and SVGIG (reference sequence). The CDR3, as DNA: TGTGCCTGGAGCGCAGGGGGGGGCACAGATACGCAGTATTTT. Its translation: CAWSAGGGTDTQYF. The variable domain in full, with the rest retrieved from reference TRBV30 and TRBJ2-3, is SQTIHQWPATLVQPVGSPLSLECTVEGTSNPNLYWYRQAAGRGLQLLFYSVGIGQISSEVPQNLSASRPQDRQFILSSKKLLLSDSGFYLCAWSAGGGTDTQYFGPGTRLTVL.

The J gene is TRBJ2-6, the V gene TRBV19; maybe TRBD1 (5 bases). The CDR3 has 13 amino acids. Germline values: CDR1 LNHDA, CDR2 SQIVND (reference sequence). Trimming removed 1 base at V and 9 bases at J, with 7 bases between. The CDR3 loop is CASSIGQNNVLTF. Written as DNA, the CDR3 is TGTGCCAGTAGTATAGGACAGAACAACGTCCTGACTTTC. The full variable domain, completed using reference TRBV19 and TRBJ2-6, is DGGITQSPKYLFRKEGQNVTLSCEQNLNHDAMYWYRQDPGQGLRLIYYSQIVNDFQKGDIAEGYSVSREKKESFPLTVTSAQKNPTAFYLCASSIGQNNVLTFGAGSRLTVL.

V usage is TRBV7-9 and J usage is TRBJ1-2; D gene unclear. The CDR3 totals 14 residues. Per the germline V gene, CDR1 is SEHNR and CDR2 is FQNEAQ (reference sequence). V was clipped by 5 bases and J by 2 bases, with 12 bases between them. The CDR3 protein is CASSPVNENYGYTF. CDR3 DNA: TGTGCCAGCAGCCCCGTCAATGAAAACTATGGCTACACCTTC.

This chain links TRBV25-1 with TRBJ2-5, with D possibly TRBD2 on 5 matching bases. The CDR3 has 12 residues. The V end was cut by 10 bases, the J end by 3 bases, with 12 bases between. Looked up from germline, CDR1 is MGHDK and CDR2 is SYGVNS. The chain's CDR3 is CATRRREETQYF. In DNA form, the CDR3 reads TGTGCCACCCGAAGGCGGGAAGAGACCCAGTACTTC.

This sequence joins TRBV2 and TRBJ2-1; D may correspond to TRBD1 or TRBD2 (5 bases each). Looked up from germline, CDR1 is SNHLY and CDR2 is FYNNEI. The CDR3 runs to 13 residues. V lost 5 bases and J lost 7, with 12 bases in between. The CDR3, as DNA: TGTGCCAGCAGTTGGGACCGAAGGAATGAGCAGTTCTTC. Amino acids: CASSWDRRNEQFF.

This clone was seen more than once but under ten times. This rearrangement joins TRBV30 to TRBJ2-7, with 13 bases matching TRBD2. Trimming removed 0 bases from V and 12 bases from J; junction bases left unmatched: 17. The CDR3 is made up of 17 amino acids. Germline V gene data show CDR1 as GTSNPN and CDR2 as SVGIG (reference sequence). As DNA, the CDR3 is TGTGCCTGGAGTGTACCTGAATCGTTAGGGACTAGCGGGATTCCGTACTTC. Amino acid sequence: CAWSVPESLGTSGIPYF.

This clone showed up just a few times. The chain links TRBV5-6 to TRBJ2-4; no reliable D call. Germline V gives CDR1 SGHDT, CDR2 YYEEEE. The V end was cut by 0 bases, the J end by 6 bases, with 7 bases between. The CDR3 is 13 amino acids. DNA for the CDR3: TGTGCCAGCAGCTTGGGCTACCGAAACATTCAGTACTTC. Translation gives CASSLGYRNIQYF.

This clone was seen a few times. This rearrangement joins TRBV10-2 to TRBJ2-1; 7 nucleotides line up with TRBD2. In germline, CDR1 is WSHSY, CDR2 SAAADI. This CDR3 is 14 amino acids long. The junction had 8 bases not matched to a gene; V was cut back by 5 bases and J by 7 bases. CDR3 sequence reads: CASSMTSLENEQFF. Written as DNA, the CDR3 is TGCGCCAGCAGTATGACTAGCCTCGAGAATGAGCAGTTCTTC.